This T cell receptor beta chain was recovered during a study of human T cells and chemical hapten exposure. About the study: Patches with 0.01% DPC went on the upper back, and the tests were read at 6 days. Minor volume differences among pooled libraries chiefly drove per-sample TCR yield variation.

The time point here: patch test 1, 2 weeks after DPC sensitization. Treatment given: therapeutic diphenylcyclopropenone sensitization with weekly scalp DPC. Sample donors consisted of patients with alopecia, aged 18 to 70 years, who were suitable for DPC. Individual cDNA molecules received unique molecular identifiers in the library. TCRdb re-called the RACE reads through MiXCR, storing one row per CDR3 protein. The table lists 95,000 to 150,000 distinct CDR3 sequences, roughly an eighth of them singletons. This specimen consisted of whole blood, obtained in connection with sensitization to the hapten diphenylcyclopropenone (DPC). This receptor was identified in a man younger than 30 with alopecia areata. Some clones in this sample may be carry-over from other donors' samples.

This chain's CDR3 is CASSNYRETEETQYF. The CDR3 nucleotides read TGTGCCAGCAGCAATTACAGGGAAACTGAAGAGACCCAGTACTTC. This chain connects TRBV2 to TRBJ2-5; weak D call: TRBD1 (6 bases). In germline, CDR1 is SNHLY, CDR2 FYNNEI. Trimming shortened V by 6 bases and J by 3 bases, and 17 bases separated the two germline ends. The CDR3 extends over 15 amino acids.